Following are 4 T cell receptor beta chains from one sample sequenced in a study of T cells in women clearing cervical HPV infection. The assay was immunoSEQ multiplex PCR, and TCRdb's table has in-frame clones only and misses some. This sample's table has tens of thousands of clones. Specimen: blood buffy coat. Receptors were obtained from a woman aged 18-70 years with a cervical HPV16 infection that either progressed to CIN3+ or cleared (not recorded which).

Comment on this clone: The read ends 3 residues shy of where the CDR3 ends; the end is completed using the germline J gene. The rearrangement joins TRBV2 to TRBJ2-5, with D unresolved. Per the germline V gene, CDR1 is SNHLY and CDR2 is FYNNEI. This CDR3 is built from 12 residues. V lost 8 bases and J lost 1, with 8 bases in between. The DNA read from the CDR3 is TGTGCCAGCGCGGAATTCCAAGAGACC. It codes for CASAEFQET. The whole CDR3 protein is CASAEFQETQYF.

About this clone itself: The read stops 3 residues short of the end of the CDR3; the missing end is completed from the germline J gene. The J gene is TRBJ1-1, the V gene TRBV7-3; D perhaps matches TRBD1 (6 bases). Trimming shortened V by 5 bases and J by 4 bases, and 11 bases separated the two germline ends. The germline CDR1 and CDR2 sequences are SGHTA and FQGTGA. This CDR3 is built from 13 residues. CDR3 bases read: TGTGCCAGCAGCGTCGGACAGAGCACTGAA. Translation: CASSVGQSTE. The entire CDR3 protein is CASSVGQSTEAFF.

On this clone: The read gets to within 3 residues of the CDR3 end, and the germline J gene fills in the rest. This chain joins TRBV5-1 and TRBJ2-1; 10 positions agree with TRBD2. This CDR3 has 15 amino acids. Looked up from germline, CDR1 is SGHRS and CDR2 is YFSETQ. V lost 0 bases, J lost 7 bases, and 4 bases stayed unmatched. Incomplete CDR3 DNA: TGCGCCAGCAGCTTGGGGTCTAGCGGGAGTAATGAG. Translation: CASSLGSSGSNE. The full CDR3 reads CASSLGSSGSNEQFF.

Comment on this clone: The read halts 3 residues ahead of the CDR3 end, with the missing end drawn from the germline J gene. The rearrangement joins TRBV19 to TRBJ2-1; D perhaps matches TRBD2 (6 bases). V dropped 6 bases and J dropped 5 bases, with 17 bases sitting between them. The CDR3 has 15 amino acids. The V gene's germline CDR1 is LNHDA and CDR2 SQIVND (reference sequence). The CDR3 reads CASSPRGTRHNEQFF. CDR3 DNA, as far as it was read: TGTGCCAGTAGCCCCCGGGGGACCAGACACAATGAG. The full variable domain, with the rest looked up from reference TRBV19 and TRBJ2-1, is DGGITQSPKYLFRKEGQNVTLSCEQNLNHDAMYWYRQDPGQGLRLIYYSQIVNDFQKGDIAEGYSVSREKKESFPLTVTSAQKNPTAFYLCASSPRGTRHNEQFFGPGTRLTVL.